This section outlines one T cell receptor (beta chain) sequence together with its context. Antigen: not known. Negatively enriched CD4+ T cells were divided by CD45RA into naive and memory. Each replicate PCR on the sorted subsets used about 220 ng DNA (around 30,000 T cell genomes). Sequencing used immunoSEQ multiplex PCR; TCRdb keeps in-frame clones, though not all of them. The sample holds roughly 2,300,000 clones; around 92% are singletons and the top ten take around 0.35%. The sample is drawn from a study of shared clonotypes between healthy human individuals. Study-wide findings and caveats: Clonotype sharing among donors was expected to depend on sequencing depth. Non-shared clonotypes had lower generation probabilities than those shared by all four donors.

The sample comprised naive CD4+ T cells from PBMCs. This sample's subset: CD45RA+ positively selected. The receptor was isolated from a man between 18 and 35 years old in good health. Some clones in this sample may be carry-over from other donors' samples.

CDR3 coding DNA: TGTGCCAGCAGCCCGGGGGGGACCGGGGGTAAGACCGAGCATTTT. As protein: CASSPGGTGGKTEHF. This chain links TRBV6-5 with TRBJ1-5; a possible D gene is TRBD1 (5 bases). The CDR3 covers 15 residues. Germline V gene data show CDR1 as MNHEY and CDR2 as SVGAGI. Trimming stripped 6 bases from V and 14 bases from J, with 26 bases between.